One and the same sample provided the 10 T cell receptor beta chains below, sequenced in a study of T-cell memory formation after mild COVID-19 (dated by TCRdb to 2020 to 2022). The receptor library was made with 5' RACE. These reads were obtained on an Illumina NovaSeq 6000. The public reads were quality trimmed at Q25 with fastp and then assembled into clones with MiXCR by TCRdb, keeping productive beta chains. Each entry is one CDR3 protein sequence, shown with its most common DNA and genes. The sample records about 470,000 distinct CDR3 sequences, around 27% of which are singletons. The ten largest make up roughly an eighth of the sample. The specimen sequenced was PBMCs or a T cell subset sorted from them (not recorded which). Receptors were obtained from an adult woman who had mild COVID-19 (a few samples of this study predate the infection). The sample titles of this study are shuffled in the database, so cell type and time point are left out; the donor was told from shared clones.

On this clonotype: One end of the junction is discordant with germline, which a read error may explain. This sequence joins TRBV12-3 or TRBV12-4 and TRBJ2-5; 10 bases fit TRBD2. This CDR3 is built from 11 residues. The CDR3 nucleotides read TGTGCCAGCAGTTTACTAGCGGGAGTTAACTTC. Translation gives CASSLLAGVNF.

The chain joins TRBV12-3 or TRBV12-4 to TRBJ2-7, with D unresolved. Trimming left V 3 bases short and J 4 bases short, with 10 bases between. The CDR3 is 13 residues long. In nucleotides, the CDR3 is TGTGCCAGCAGTTTCGGTCTACGGTACGAGCAGTACTTC. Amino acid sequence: CASSFGLRYEQYF.

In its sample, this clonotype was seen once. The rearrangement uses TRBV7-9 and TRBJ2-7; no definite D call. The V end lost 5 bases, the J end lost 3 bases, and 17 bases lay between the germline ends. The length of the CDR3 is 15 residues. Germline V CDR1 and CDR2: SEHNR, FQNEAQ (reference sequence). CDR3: CASSPTGLWGYEQYF. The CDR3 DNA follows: TGTGCCAGCAGCCCGACCGGGCTGTGGGGCTACGAGCAGTACTTC.

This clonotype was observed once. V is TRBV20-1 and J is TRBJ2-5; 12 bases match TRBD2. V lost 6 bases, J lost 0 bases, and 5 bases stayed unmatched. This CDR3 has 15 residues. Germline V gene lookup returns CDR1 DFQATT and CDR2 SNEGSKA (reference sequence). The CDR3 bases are TGCAGTGCGCGAAGACTAGCGGGGGACCAAGAGACCCAGTACTTC. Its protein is CSARRLAGDQETQYF.

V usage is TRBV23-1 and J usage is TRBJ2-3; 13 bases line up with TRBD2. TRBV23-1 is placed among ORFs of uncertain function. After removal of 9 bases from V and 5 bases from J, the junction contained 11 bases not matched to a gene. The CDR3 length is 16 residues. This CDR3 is CARTTGLAGEVDTQYF. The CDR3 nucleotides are TGCGCCAGGACTACCGGACTAGCGGGGGAGGTAGATACGCAGTATTTT.

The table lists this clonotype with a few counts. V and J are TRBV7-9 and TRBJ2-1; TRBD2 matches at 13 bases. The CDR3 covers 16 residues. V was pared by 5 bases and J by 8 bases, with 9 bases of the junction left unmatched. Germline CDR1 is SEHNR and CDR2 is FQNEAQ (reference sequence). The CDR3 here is CASSPPGLAGAYEQFF. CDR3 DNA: TGTGCCAGCAGCCCCCCCGGACTAGCGGGAGCATATGAGCAGTTCTTC.

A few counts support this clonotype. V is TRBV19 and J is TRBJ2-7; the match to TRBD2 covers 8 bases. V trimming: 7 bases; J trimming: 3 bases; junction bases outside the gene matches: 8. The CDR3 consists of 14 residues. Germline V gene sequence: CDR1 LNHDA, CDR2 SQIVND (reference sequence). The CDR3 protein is CASKFTSGNYEQYF. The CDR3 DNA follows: TGTGCCAGTAAATTTACTAGCGGTAACTACGAGCAGTACTTC.

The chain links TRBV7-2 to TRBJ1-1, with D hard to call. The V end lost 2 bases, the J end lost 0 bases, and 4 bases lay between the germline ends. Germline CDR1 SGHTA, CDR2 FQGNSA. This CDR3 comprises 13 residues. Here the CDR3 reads CASSLPLNTEAFF. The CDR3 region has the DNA TGTGCCAGCAGCTTACCGTTGAACACTGAAGCTTTCTTT.

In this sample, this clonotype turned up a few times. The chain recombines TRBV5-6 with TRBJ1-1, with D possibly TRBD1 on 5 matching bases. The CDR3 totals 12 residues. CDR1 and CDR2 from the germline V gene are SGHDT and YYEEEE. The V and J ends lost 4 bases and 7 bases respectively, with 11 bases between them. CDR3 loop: CASSVGTNEAFF. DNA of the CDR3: TGTGCCAGCAGCGTAGGGACGAATGAAGCTTTCTTT.

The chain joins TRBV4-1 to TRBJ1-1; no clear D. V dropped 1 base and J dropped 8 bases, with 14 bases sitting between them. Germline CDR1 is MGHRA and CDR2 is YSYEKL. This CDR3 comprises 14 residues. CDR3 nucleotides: TGCGCCAGCAGCCAAGTAGAAGCCAGACCAGAAGCTTTCTTT. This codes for CASSQVEARPEAFF.